This entry lists 23 T cell receptor beta chains sequenced from one sample in a study of T-cell memory formation after mild COVID-19. TCRdb used MiXCR to reprocess the 5' RACE reads, holding one entry per CDR3 protein. The data contain a few hundred thousand distinct CDR3 sequences, about a sixth of them seen just once; the ten biggest clones take up approximately 23%. Material: PBMCs or a T cell subset sorted from them (not recorded which). The receptor set was obtained from a man aged 18-30 years who had mild COVID-19 (a few samples of this study predate the infection). Cell type and time point are not known.

This clonotype was seen a handful of times. The chain has TRBV7-9 and TRBJ2-1, with D possibly TRBD1 on 5 matching bases. From germline, CDR1 is SEHNR and CDR2 FQNEAQ (reference sequence). This CDR3 is built from 12 residues. The germline V and J ends were trimmed by 3 bases and 10 bases, with 10 bases remaining between them. The CDR3 here is CASSFPGWEQFF. In nucleotides, the CDR3 is TGTGCCAGCAGCTTCCCAGGGTGGGAGCAGTTCTTC.

The chain links TRBV24-1 to TRBJ2-2; D gene unclear. CDR1 is KGHDR and CDR2 is SFDVKD in the germline V gene. This CDR3 has 14 amino acids. The V and J ends lost 2 bases and 5 bases respectively, with 8 bases between them. The CDR3 region is CATSDSNWTGELFF. As DNA, the CDR3 is TGTGCCACCAGTGATTCGAACTGGACCGGGGAGCTGTTTTTT.

This clonotype was seen a handful of times. V and J are TRBV6-2 or TRBV6-3 and TRBJ2-1; D might be TRBD2 (6 bases). Trimming removed 2 bases at V and 6 bases at J, with 14 bases between. CDR1 is MNHEY and CDR2 is SVGEGT in the germline V gene. The CDR3 is 15 amino acids. CDR3 coding DNA: TGTGCCAGCAGTTACCCTGGCGGGGACTTCAATGAGCAGTTCTTC. It yields the protein CASSYPGGDFNEQFF.

The CDR3 here is CASSSTAGANVLTF. The DNA of the CDR3 is TGTGCCAGCAGCTCCACGGCTGGGGCCAACGTCCTGACTTTC. The chain uses TRBV7-7 and TRBJ2-6; D ambiguous. CDR1 and CDR2 from the germline V gene are SSHAT and FNYEAQ (reference sequence). Trimming stripped 4 bases from V and 2 bases from J, with 6 bases between. This CDR3 contains 14 residues.

This clonotype was seen a few times. The genes are TRBV15 and TRBJ1-2; no clear D. The CDR3 is 15 amino acids. V was clipped by 0 bases and J by 4 bases, with 12 bases between them. Germline values: CDR1 LNHNV, CDR2 YYDKDF (reference sequence). CDR3 loop: CATSRDPGVGYGYTF. The DNA for the CDR3 is TGTGCCACCAGCAGAGACCCAGGTGTAGGCTATGGCTACACCTTC.

The rearrangement links TRBV12-3 or TRBV12-4 to TRBJ1-2, with 7 bases that match TRBD1. After removal of 4 bases from V and 8 bases from J, the junction contained 7 bases not matched to a gene. This CDR3 has 13 residues. The CDR3 DNA reads as TGTGCCAGCAGTTCCGGGACAGTGGCAGGCTACACCTTC. The encoded protein is CASSSGTVAGYTF.

This clonotype was seen a handful of times. V gene TRBV5-6 combines with J gene TRBJ2-7; D gene unclear. This CDR3 contains 15 residues. Germline V gene data show CDR1 as SGHDT and CDR2 as YYEEEE. V was trimmed by 0 bases and J by 0 bases, leaving 10 bases between them. The DNA of the CDR3 is TGTGCCAGCAGCTTGGCCCCCGGAAGCTCCTACGAGCAGTACTTC. Its translation: CASSLAPGSSYEQYF.

This clonotype was counted many times. This chain joins TRBV20-1 and TRBJ1-1, with D tentatively TRBD1 (6 bases). CDR3 length equals 14 residues. Between the trimmed V and J ends, which lost 6 bases and 3 bases, there was a span of 17 bases. Germline V gene lookup returns CDR1 DFQATT and CDR2 SNEGSKA (reference sequence). This CDR3 is CSARMGHRDTEAFF. The CDR3 nucleotides read TGCAGTGCGCGAATGGGGCACAGGGACACTGAAGCTTTCTTT.

This clonotype was detected only a few times. The chain uses TRBV7-2 and TRBJ1-6; D remains ambiguous. The CDR3 length is 14 residues. Trimming left V 1 base short and J 10 bases short, with 11 bases between. Germline CDR1 SGHTA, CDR2 FQGNSA. The CDR3 DNA follows: TGTGCCAGCAGCTTAGAAGGTCTAAGCTCACCCCTCCACTTT. Its protein product is CASSLEGLSSPLHF.

The J gene is TRBJ2-7, the V gene TRBV5-4; 7 positions agree with TRBD1. Germline V gives CDR1 SGHNT, CDR2 YYREEE (reference sequence). The V gene end was trimmed by 3 bases and the J gene end by 6 bases; junction bases not matched to a gene: 6. CDR3 length: 13 residues. For the CDR3, the DNA is TGTGCCAGCAGCTCAAGACAGGGCCCCGAGCAGTACTTC. Its translation is CASSSRQGPEQYF.

The J gene is TRBJ1-2, the V gene TRBV6-2 or TRBV6-3; 8 bases are a match to TRBD1. Germline V gene lookup returns CDR1 MNHEY and CDR2 SVGEGT. The CDR3 is 13 residues long. The V and J ends lost 8 bases and 10 bases, in that order; junction bases with no gene match: 12. Here the CDR3 reads CASSEGRDRSYTF. DNA of the CDR3: TGTGCCAGCTCCGAGGGACGGGACAGGTCCTACACCTTC.

This rearrangement joins TRBV4-1 to TRBJ2-3; D is ambiguous. The CDR3 is made up of 14 amino acids. The ends were cut back, 1 base at V and 6 bases at J, with 11 bases in the middle. Germline V CDR1 and CDR2: MGHRA, YSYEKL. CDR3 in amino acids: CASSQVPTGDTQYF. In DNA, the CDR3 is TGCGCCAGCAGCCAAGTCCCGACCGGTGATACGCAGTATTTT.

This clonotype was picked up a small number of times. The CDR3 coding sequence is TGCAGCGTTGAAGAGGGGACTGGGGCGGACATTCAGTACTTC. Residues: CSVEEGTGADIQYF. The chain has TRBV29-1 and TRBJ2-4; D is possibly TRBD2 (6 bases). Germline V lookup: CDR1 SQVTM, CDR2 ANQGSEA. This CDR3 is built from 14 residues. V lost 0 bases and J lost 8, with 14 bases in between. Based on the CDR3 plus reference TRBV29-1 and TRBJ2-4, the full variable domain is SAVISQKPSRDICQRGTSLTIQCQVDSQVTMMFWYRQQPGQSLTLIATANQGSEATYESGFVIDKFPISRPNLTFSTLTVSNMSPEDSSIYLCSVEEGTGADIQYFGAGTRLSVL.

The genes are TRBV6-1 and TRBJ2-7, with D unclear. The CDR3 is made up of 15 amino acids. Germline CDR1 is MNHNS and CDR2 is SASEGT. V was clipped by 4 bases and J by 2 bases, with 15 bases between them. The CDR3 is CASSVWGTLAYEQYF. The CDR3 DNA reads as TGTGCCAGCAGTGTATGGGGTACCCTAGCCTACGAGCAGTACTTC.

V gene TRBV7-9 combines with J gene TRBJ1-2; a possible D gene is TRBD1 (5 bases). The ends were cut back, 1 base at V and 4 bases at J, with 19 bases in the middle. In germline, CDR1 is SEHNR, CDR2 FQNEAQ (reference sequence). The CDR3 runs to 17 residues. The CDR3 DNA is TGTGCCAGCAGCTTAGGGGCCCAGGGCTCCACAACCTATGGCTACACCTTC. It translates to CASSLGAQGSTTYGYTF.

This clonotype was observed a few times. The chain recombines TRBV14 with TRBJ2-7; the D gene is possibly TRBD1 (5 bases). With 1 base removed from V and 3 bases from J, the gap between germline ends came to 10 bases. The CDR3 contains 14 residues. The germline V gene has CDR1 SGHDN and CDR2 FVKESK. The CDR3: CASSQGDSLYEQYF. Written as DNA, the CDR3 is TGTGCCAGCAGCCAAGGTGACAGCCTCTACGAGCAGTACTTC.

This clonotype was seen at least ten times. The J gene is TRBJ2-7, the V gene TRBV5-6; D uncertain. In germline, CDR1 is SGHDT, CDR2 YYEEEE. CDR3 length: 13 residues. Deletions cut 2 bases from V and 0 bases from J, with 6 bases between. The CDR3 reads CASSLVVSYEQYF. The CDR3 nucleotides read TGTGCCAGCAGCTTAGTCGTCTCCTACGAGCAGTACTTC.

The chain couples TRBV7-3 to TRBJ2-1; tentative D call: TRBD2 (6 bases). V dropped 3 bases and J dropped 6 bases, with 15 bases sitting between them. Germline V gene data show CDR1 as SGHTA and CDR2 as FQGTGA. There are 15 residues in the CDR3. The CDR3 reads CASSFTAGFGNEQFF. The CDR3 region has the DNA TGTGCCAGCAGCTTTACGGCGGGGTTCGGCAATGAGCAGTTCTTC.

This clonotype has a handful of counts. V and J are TRBV24-1 and TRBJ1-2; a possible D gene is TRBD1 (5 bases). The length of the CDR3 is 13 residues. V was trimmed by 9 bases and J by 2 bases, leaving 12 bases between them. CDR1 and CDR2 from the germline V gene are KGHDR and SFDVKD. The chain's CDR3 is CATAGGANYGYTF. CDR3 sequence (DNA): TGTGCCACCGCTGGAGGGGCGAACTATGGCTACACCTTC.

There are many counts of this clonotype. The rearrangement links TRBV12-5 to TRBJ2-1; 7 bases agree with TRBD2. Per germline, CDR1 LGHNT and CDR2 FRNRAP. The CDR3 consists of 13 residues. V lost 6 bases to trimming and J lost 7 bases; unmatched junction nucleotides: 6. The CDR3 DNA is TGTGCTAGTGGGCGGGGGTCTATGAATGAGCAGTTCTTC. This gives the protein CASGRGSMNEQFF.

To note about this clonotype: Its ends do not fully match the called genes, so a read error is possible. The chain has TRBV7-7 and TRBJ2-3; possible D gene TRBD2, 7 bases. Germline V CDR1 and CDR2: SSHAT, FNYEAQ (reference sequence). This CDR3 is 15 amino acids long. CDR3 DNA: TGTGCTAGCAGCTTAAATGACGGGGGGCGGGCTACGCAGTATTTT. This encodes CASSLNDGGRATQYF.

V is TRBV29-1 and J is TRBJ2-5; 9 bases fit TRBD1. V gave up 1 base and J gave up 4 bases; unmatched junction bases: 4. Germline assignment: CDR1 SQVTM and CDR2 ANQGSEA. The CDR3 totals 14 residues. Written as DNA, the CDR3 is TGCAGCGTTGAAGGGGGACAGGGTGTAGAGACCCAGTACTTC. Its translation: CSVEGGQGVETQYF.

V is TRBV23-1 and J is TRBJ1-2; D ambiguous. TRBV23-1 is assigned to the ORF class and has an uncertain function. V lost 0 bases, J lost 7 bases, and 21 bases lay in between. The CDR3 spans 17 residues. Here the CDR3 DNA reads TGCGCCAGCAGTCAATCGTCCCCACCGGCCAAGCCGGCTGGCTACACCTTC. This sequence encodes CASSQSSPPAKPAGYTF.